The TCR beta chain described here comes from a study of cytomegalovirus exposure and HLA in healthy donors. Across the study: Of the donors genotyped, approximately 410 in all, 65% to 90% fell in the Caucasian-associated ancestry cluster.

The CDR3 covers 15 residues. In germline, CDR1 is MDHEN, CDR2 SYDVKM. V gave up 6 bases and J gave up 3 bases, with 17 bases separating them. Findings and limits, study-wide: Per a later analysis, 15,000 to 20,000 TCR beta sequences showed association with HLA alleles at 0.05 false discovery rate. A later analysis found that most CMV-associated TCR beta chains appeared HLA-restricted.

Comment on this clone: Its matching antigen is unknown.

Regarding donors, all were healthy bone marrow donors. The PCR was carried out with 60 Vbeta primers and 13 Jbeta primers. Repertoires were generated with immunoSEQ multiplex PCR, while TCRdb's copy carries only in-frame clones and drops some. The sample records 100,000 to 150,000 clones, around three quarters being singletons. The chain couples TRBV28 to TRBJ2-5, with D perhaps matching TRBD2 (5 bases). The sequence was collected from a male donor in good health and CMV-seropositive. Material: PBMCs. CDR3 residues: CASSPRGEWEETQYF. The CDR3 region has the DNA TGTGCCAGCAGCCCCCGGGGAGAATGGGAAGAGACCCAGTACTTC.